The 9 T cell receptor beta chains in this list originate from one sample, sequenced in a study of shared clonotypes between healthy human individuals. Clones were sequenced by immunoSEQ multiplex PCR, and TCRdb holds only the in-frame ones, with some missing. This table has fewer than 600,000 clones, 75% to 85% appearing once. Material: PBMCs. The receptors derive from a woman between 40 and 50 years old in good health. Some clones in this sample may be carry-over from other donors' samples.

J is TRBJ2-7 and V is TRBV7-2; maybe TRBD2 (5 bases). Trimming took off 4 bases at V and 0 bases at J, with 10 bases between the two ends. Per the germline V gene, CDR1 is SGHTA and CDR2 is FQGNSA. This CDR3 comprises 14 residues. CDR3 amino acids: CASSSGVGSYEQYF. DNA for the CDR3: TGTGCCAGCAGCTCCGGGGTGGGCTCCTACGAGCAGTACTTC.

The chain carries TRBV6-6 and TRBJ2-7; TRBD2 matches 9 bases. The CDR3 sequence is 15 residues long. V shed 1 base, J shed 0 bases, and the junction held 1 base outside the gene matches. CDR1 is MNHNY, CDR2 SVGAGI, per germline (reference sequence). The CDR3, as DNA: TGTGCCAGCAGTTACTATAGCGGGAGCTCCTACGAGCAGTACTTC. Protein: CASSYYSGSSYEQYF.

This chain connects TRBV30 to TRBJ2-7; D is unclear. This CDR3 is 11 amino acids long. From germline, CDR1 is GTSNPN and CDR2 SVGIG (reference sequence). The V gene lost 2 bases and the J gene lost 6 bases, with 8 bases spanning the gap. The CDR3 coding sequence is TGTGCCTGGAGTCCACTGGGCGAGCAGTACTTC. It translates to CAWSPLGEQYF.

The V gene is TRBV6-4, the J gene TRBJ2-3; TRBD2 matches 12 bases. Losses at the gene ends were 6 bases for V and 4 bases for J; bases not matched to a gene: 2. The CDR3 loop spans 14 amino acids. CDR1 is MRHNA, CDR2 SNTAGT, per germline. The CDR3, as DNA: TGTGCCAGCAGCGCTAGCGGGAGGGCAGATACGCAGTATTTT. This sequence encodes CASSASGRADTQYF.

V is TRBV7-9 and J is TRBJ2-1, with TRBD2 matching 9 bases. Unmatched junction bases numbered 10, after V lost 5 bases and J lost 5 bases. Germline loops: CDR1 SEHNR, CDR2 FQNEAQ (reference sequence). The CDR3 consists of 16 residues. CDR3 coding DNA: TGTGCCAGCAGCCCCCATCGGACTAGCGTCGACAATGAGCAGTTCTTC. It encodes CASSPHRTSVDNEQFF. The variable domain in full, completed from reference TRBV7-9 and TRBJ2-1, reads DTGVSQNPRHKITKRGQNVTFRCDPISEHNRLYWYRQTLGQGPEFLTYFQNEAQLEKSRLLSDRFSAERPKGSFSTLEIQRTEQGDSAMYLCASSPHRTSVDNEQFFGPGTRLTVL.

The chain links TRBV10-3 to TRBJ2-7; 8 positions agree with TRBD1. Per the germline V gene, CDR1 is ENHRY and CDR2 is SYGVKD. The CDR3 totals 13 residues. With V trimmed by 7 bases and J by 2 bases, 4 bases remained unmatched. Here the CDR3 reads CAITPQGAYEQYF. DNA for the CDR3: TGTGCCATCACCCCACAGGGGGCCTACGAGCAGTACTTC.

As for this clone: The sample carries other DNA sequences with the same CDR3. DNA of the CDR3: TGTGCCAGTAGTAGACAGGGGAATCAGCCCCAGCATTTT. As protein: CASSRQGNQPQHF. The chain joins TRBV19 to TRBJ1-5; TRBD1 matches 8 bases. CDR1 and CDR2 from the germline V gene are LNHDA and SQIVND (reference sequence). This CDR3 region has 13 residues. V was pared by 4 bases and J by 4 bases, with 0 bases of the junction left unmatched.

The J gene is TRBJ1-1, the V gene TRBV28, with 12 bases that match TRBD1. V gave up 5 bases and J gave up 11 bases; unmatched junction bases: 9. The CDR3 runs 14 residues. From germline, CDR1 is MDHEN and CDR2 SYDVKM. CDR3 nucleotides: TGTGCCAGCAGTACCGGGACAGGGGGCTCAGGGGCTTTCTTT. Translating gives CASSTGTGGSGAFF.

The J gene is TRBJ2-7, the V gene TRBV29-1, with 12 nucleotides matching TRBD2. CDR1 is SQVTM, CDR2 ANQGSEA, per germline. This CDR3 contains 18 residues. The junction had 18 bases not matched to a gene; V was cut back by 6 bases and J by 3 bases. CDR3 sequence reads: CSVGFGGLAGRGYYEQYF. The CDR3 bases are TGCAGCGTCGGCTTCGGGGGACTAGCGGGTAGGGGGTACTACGAGCAGTACTTC.